These 18 T cell receptor beta chains share one sample of origin, sequenced in a study of shared clonotypes between healthy human individuals. Produced via immunoSEQ multiplex PCR; TCRdb's table is partial and in-frame only. Of hundreds of thousands of clones in the sample, roughly 72% are singletons; the top ten hold about 1.8%. Sequenced input: memory CD4+ T cells sorted from blood. Described subset: CD45RA-negative fraction. These TCRs come from a woman in her twenties or thirties in good health.

This clone came up many times. This chain connects TRBV27 to TRBJ1-1, with 9 bases lining up with TRBD1. The CDR3 spans 16 residues. Germline CDR1 MNHEY, CDR2 SMNVEV (reference sequence). V shed 3 bases and J 4 bases; nucleotides not matched to a gene: 9. CDR3 nucleotides: TGTGCCAGCAGTTTTTTGGACAGGGGAGGACGCACTGAAGCTTTCTTT. Translation: CASSFLDRGGRTEAFF.

CDR3 sequence (DNA): TGTGCCAGCTCACCACCCTCTCGGGGAGCCAGCACTGAAGCTTTCTTT. Translated: CASSPPSRGASTEAFF. This chain links TRBV18 with TRBJ1-1, with D hard to call. The CDR3 has 16 residues. Trimming stripped 0 bases from V and 4 bases from J, with 15 bases between. Germline loops: CDR1 KGHSH, CDR2 LQKENI.

The chain uses TRBV25-1 and TRBJ1-1; D is possibly TRBD1 (6 bases). With 2 bases removed from V and 4 bases from J, the gap between germline ends came to 14 bases. Germline loops: CDR1 MGHDK, CDR2 SYGVNS. CDR3 length: 15 residues. The CDR3 sequence is CASSEVRVGGTEAFF. The CDR3 bases are TGTGCCAGCAGTGAAGTCAGGGTAGGGGGCACTGAAGCTTTCTTT. Complete variable domain (other parts from reference TRBV25-1 and TRBJ1-1): EADIYQTPRYLVIGTGKKITLECSQTMGHDKMYWYQQDPGMELHLIHYSYGVNSTEKGDLSSESTVSRIRTEHFPLTLESARPSHTSQYLCASSEVRVGGTEAFFGQGTRLTVV.

Regarding this clone: A much bigger clone sits one base away, suggesting this may be a read error. The chain recombines TRBV11-1 with TRBJ2-3, with D perhaps matching TRBD1 (5 bases). V was trimmed by 3 bases and J by 3 bases, leaving 10 bases between them. Germline V gene lookup returns CDR1 SGHAT and CDR2 FQDESV (reference sequence). CDR3 length equals 14 residues. The CDR3 DNA sequence: TGTGCCAGCAGCTTCGGTCAGGGAACAGATACGCAGTATTTT. Translating gives CASSFGQGTDTQYF.

This clone has only a few counts. This chain links TRBV5-6 with TRBJ1-5; D is ambiguous. The CDR3 has 12 residues. Germline V gives CDR1 SGHDT, CDR2 YYEEEE. V lost 2 bases to trimming and J lost 6 bases, with 6 bases between them. CDR3 protein: CASSFTGQPQHF. CDR3 bases: TGTGCCAGCAGCTTCACCGGTCAGCCCCAGCATTTT. Complete variable domain (other parts from reference TRBV5-6 and TRBJ1-5): DAGVTQSPTHLIKTRGQQVTLRCSPKSGHDTVSWYQQALGQGPQFIFQYYEEEERQRGNFPDRFSGHQFPNYSSELNVNALLLGDSALYLCASSFTGQPQHFGDGTRLSIL.

This rearrangement joins TRBV18 to TRBJ2-7; 14 nucleotides align to TRBD2. Germline-derived CDR1 and CDR2 are KGHSH and LQKENI. This CDR3 is 16 amino acids long. With 2 bases clipped from V and 11 bases from J, the junction kept 11 bases outside the gene matches. This CDR3 is CASSPDRGGLAGEEYF. Written as DNA, the CDR3 is TGTGCCAGCTCACCAGACCGGGGGGGACTAGCGGGAGAAGAGTACTTC.

The chain carries TRBV9 and TRBJ2-1; D is uncertain. V lost 3 bases and J 2 bases, leaving 9 bases between the germline ends. CDR1 and CDR2 from the germline V gene are SGDLS and YYNGEE. This CDR3 is 14 amino acids long. The CDR3 is CASSDVVAYNEQFF. The CDR3 DNA reads as TGTGCCAGCAGCGACGTAGTAGCCTACAATGAGCAGTTCTTC.

The genes are TRBV7-9 and TRBJ1-2; D uncertain. CDR1 SEHNR and CDR2 FQNEAQ come from the germline V gene (reference sequence). This CDR3 is built from 13 residues. V shed 8 bases and J shed 7 bases, with 17 bases lying between them. CDR3: CASGDLGDAGYTF. In DNA, the CDR3 is TGTGCCAGCGGAGACCTCGGTGACGCTGGCTACACCTTC.

The V gene is TRBV5-1, the J gene TRBJ1-3; 8 bases map to TRBD1. The germline V gene encodes CDR1 SGHRS and CDR2 YFSETQ. With 4 bases clipped from V and 1 base from J, the junction kept 4 bases outside the gene matches. The CDR3 loop spans 15 amino acids. The DNA of the CDR3 is TGCGCCAGCAGCCCAACAGGGGGGTCTGGAAACACCATATATTTT. Amino acids: CASSPTGGSGNTIYF.

This clone has more than one count but fewer than ten. The chain combines TRBV4-1 with TRBJ2-1; D gene uncertain. The length of the CDR3 is 11 residues. Trimming took off 3 bases at V and 10 bases at J, with 7 bases between the two ends. The germline gives CDR1 MGHRA, CDR2 YSYEKL. As DNA, the CDR3 is TGCGCCAGCAGCCATTCAAAAGAGCAGTTCTTC. Amino acids: CASSHSKEQFF.

This clone appeared many times. The CDR3, as DNA: TGTGCCAGCAGCTCTGGACAGGGCGACAATCAGCCCCAGCATTTT. This codes for CASSSGQGDNQPQHF. The chain carries TRBV7-2 and TRBJ1-5; 8 nucleotides match TRBD1. There are 15 residues in the CDR3. With V trimmed by 4 bases and J by 3 bases, 5 bases remained unmatched. CDR1 and CDR2 from the germline V gene are SGHTA and FQGNSA.

V usage is TRBV28 and J usage is TRBJ2-3; D may correspond to TRBD1 or TRBD2 (6 bases each). The V end was cut by 10 bases, the J end by 5 bases, with 19 bases between. Germline V lookup: CDR1 MDHEN, CDR2 SYDVKM. The CDR3 is made up of 14 amino acids. The CDR3, as DNA: TGTGCCACCCTCTTAACAGGGCGGGGAGATACGCAGTATTTT. Its protein product is CATLLTGRGDTQYF.

This chain joins TRBV2 and TRBJ1-4, with TRBD1 identical over 8 bases. Germline-derived CDR1 and CDR2 are SNHLY and FYNNEI. The CDR3 runs 16 residues. Trimming cost V 4 bases and J 4 bases; bases outside gene matches: 8. CDR3: CASSAQGGNLNEKLFF. As DNA, the CDR3 is TGTGCCAGCAGTGCACAGGGGGGAAACCTTAATGAAAAACTGTTTTTT.

The chain combines TRBV10-3 with TRBJ1-1; D is ambiguous. V gave up 10 bases and J gave up 2 bases, with 14 bases separating them. The CDR3 spans 13 residues. Per the germline V gene, CDR1 is ENHRY and CDR2 is SYGVKD. The CDR3 loop is CASAGNENTEAFF. CDR3 nucleotides: TGTGCCAGCGCCGGGAACGAAAACACTGAAGCTTTCTTT.

The chain recombines TRBV27 with TRBJ2-7, with 10 bases matching TRBD2. The ends lost 6 bases at V and 3 bases at J; junction bases unmatched: 5. The CDR3 length is 14 residues. CDR1 MNHEY and CDR2 SMNVEV come from the germline V gene (reference sequence). The CDR3 spells CASSTGTSVYEQYF. The CDR3 DNA follows: TGTGCCAGCAGCACCGGGACTAGCGTCTACGAGCAGTACTTC.

The chain links TRBV19 to TRBJ2-1, with TRBD2 identical over 8 bases. J lost 6 bases, V lost 6 bases, and 10 bases had no gene match. The length of the CDR3 is 15 residues. Looked up from germline, CDR1 is LNHDA and CDR2 is SQIVND (reference sequence). Written as DNA, the CDR3 is TGTGCCAGTAGCCGGAGCGGGAGTCCGTCCAATGAGCAGTTCTTC. This codes for CASSRSGSPSNEQFF.

The chain employs TRBV5-1 and TRBJ2-3; maybe TRBD1 (5 bases). CDR3 length equals 18 residues. CDR1 and CDR2 (germline): SGHRS, YFSETQ. Trimming removed 4 bases from V and 0 bases from J, with 21 bases in between. This CDR3 is CASSLTVTGVSSTDTQYF. CDR3 sequence (DNA): TGCGCCAGCAGCCTGACAGTCACAGGAGTTTCTAGCACAGATACGCAGTATTTT.

The V call is TRBV6-8, the J call TRBJ1-4; no reliable D call. Germline assignment: CDR1 MNHGY and CDR2 SAAAGT. V lost 6 bases, J lost 3 bases, and 20 bases lay in between. CDR3 length: 17 amino acids. Here the CDR3 DNA reads TGTGCCAGCAGCCACCCGTCGCCAGGAGCGGCTAATGAAAAACTGTTTTTT. The encoded protein is CASSHPSPGAANEKLFF.